This TCR beta chain was sequenced in a study of PD-1 blockade in mismatch repair-deficient tumors. Study information: Patients had around 11 mismatch repair-deficient cancer types, all previously treated and progressing.

PCR or immunohistochemistry showed mismatch repair deficiency in every enrolled patient. TCR sequencing covered a few patients who responded to pembrolizumab. V was clipped by 2 bases and J by 5 bases, with 15 bases between them. The CDR3 is 16 residues long. The germline gives CDR1 MNHEY, CDR2 SVGAGI. Points from the study as a whole: Rapid post-treatment expansion, then contraction, generally preceding radiologic response, marked tumor-resident clones.

As to this clone: What it recognizes is unknown.

The method was immunoSEQ multiplex PCR; TCRdb's version includes in-frame clones alone and lacks a portion of them. The repertoire has about 79,000 clones, around 80% of them found once; the top ten carry less than 6%. Source: peripheral blood, taken 44 weeks after starting pembrolizumab. The V and J genes are TRBV6-5 and TRBJ2-2, with D possibly matching TRBD1 (5 bases). This TCR was sampled from an adult with mismatch repair-deficient cancer. The CDR3 protein is CASSYLKPGNTGELFF. The CDR3 DNA reads as TGTGCCAGCAGTTACCTAAAGCCAGGGAATACCGGGGAGCTGTTTTTT.